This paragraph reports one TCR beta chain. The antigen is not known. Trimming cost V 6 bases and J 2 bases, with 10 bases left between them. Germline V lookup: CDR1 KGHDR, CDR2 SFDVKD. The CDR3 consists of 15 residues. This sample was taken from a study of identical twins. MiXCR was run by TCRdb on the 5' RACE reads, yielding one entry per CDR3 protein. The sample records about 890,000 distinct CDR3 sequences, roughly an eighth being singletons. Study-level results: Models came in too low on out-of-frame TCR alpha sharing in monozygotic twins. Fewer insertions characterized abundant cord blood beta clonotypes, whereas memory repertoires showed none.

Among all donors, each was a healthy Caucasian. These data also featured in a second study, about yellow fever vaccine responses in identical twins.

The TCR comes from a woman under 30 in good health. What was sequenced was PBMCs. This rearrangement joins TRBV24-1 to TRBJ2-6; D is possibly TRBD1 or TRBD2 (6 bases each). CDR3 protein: CATSLGGTGANVLTF. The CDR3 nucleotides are TGTGCCACCAGTCTGGGGGGCACTGGGGCCAACGTCCTGACTTTC.